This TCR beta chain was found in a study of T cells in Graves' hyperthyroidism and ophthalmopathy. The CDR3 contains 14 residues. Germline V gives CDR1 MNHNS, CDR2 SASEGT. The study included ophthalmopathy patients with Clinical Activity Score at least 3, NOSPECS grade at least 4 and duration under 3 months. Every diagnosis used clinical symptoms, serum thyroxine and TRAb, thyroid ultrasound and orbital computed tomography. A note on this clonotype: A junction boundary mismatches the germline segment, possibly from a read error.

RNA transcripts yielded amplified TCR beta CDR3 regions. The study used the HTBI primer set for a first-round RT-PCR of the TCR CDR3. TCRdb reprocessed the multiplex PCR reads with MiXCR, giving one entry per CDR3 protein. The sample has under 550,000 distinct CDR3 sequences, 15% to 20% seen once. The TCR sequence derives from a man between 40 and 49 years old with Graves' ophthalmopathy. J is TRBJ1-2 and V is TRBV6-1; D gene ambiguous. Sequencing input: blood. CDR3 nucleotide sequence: TGTGTCAGCAGCCAAAACCGGTTCGGGGATGGCTACACCTTC. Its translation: CVSSQNRFGDGYTF.